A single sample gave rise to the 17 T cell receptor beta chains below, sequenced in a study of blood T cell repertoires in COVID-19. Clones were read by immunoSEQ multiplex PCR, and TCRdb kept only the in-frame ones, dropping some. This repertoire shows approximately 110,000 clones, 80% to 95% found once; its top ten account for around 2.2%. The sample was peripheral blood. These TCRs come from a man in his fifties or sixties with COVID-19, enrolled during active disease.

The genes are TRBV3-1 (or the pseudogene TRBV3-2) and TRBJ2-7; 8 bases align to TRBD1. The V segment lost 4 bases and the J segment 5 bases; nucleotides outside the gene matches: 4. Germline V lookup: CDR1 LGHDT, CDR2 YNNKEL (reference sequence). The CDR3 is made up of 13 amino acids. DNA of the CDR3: TGTGCCAGCAGCCTACAGGGGGACAACGAGCAGTACTTC. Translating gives CASSLQGDNEQYF.

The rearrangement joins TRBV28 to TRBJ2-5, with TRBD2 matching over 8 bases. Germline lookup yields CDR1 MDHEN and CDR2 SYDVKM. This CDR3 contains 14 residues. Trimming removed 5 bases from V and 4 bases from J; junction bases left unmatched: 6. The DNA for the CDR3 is TGTGCCAGCAGTCCCCAGGCGGGAGGAGAGACCCAGTACTTC. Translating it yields CASSPQAGGETQYF.

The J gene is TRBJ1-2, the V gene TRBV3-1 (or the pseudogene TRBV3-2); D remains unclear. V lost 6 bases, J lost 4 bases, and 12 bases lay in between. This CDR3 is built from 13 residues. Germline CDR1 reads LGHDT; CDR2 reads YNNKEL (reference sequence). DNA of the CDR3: TGTGCCAGCAGGGGCGAGGGTTCCTATGGCTACACCTTC. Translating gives CASRGEGSYGYTF.

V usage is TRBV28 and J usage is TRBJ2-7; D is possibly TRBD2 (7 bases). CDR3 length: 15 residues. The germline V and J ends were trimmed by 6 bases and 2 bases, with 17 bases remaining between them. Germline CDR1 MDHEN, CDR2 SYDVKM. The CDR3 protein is CASRASGTSAYEQYF. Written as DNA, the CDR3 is TGTGCCAGCAGGGCAAGCGGGACATCGGCCTACGAGCAGTACTTC.

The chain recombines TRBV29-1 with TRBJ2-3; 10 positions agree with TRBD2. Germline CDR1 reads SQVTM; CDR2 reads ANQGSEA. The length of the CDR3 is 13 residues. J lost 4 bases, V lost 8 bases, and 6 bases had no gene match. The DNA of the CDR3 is TGCAGCTCCAGCGGGAGGGCCGCAGATACGCAGTATTTT. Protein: CSSSGRAADTQYF.

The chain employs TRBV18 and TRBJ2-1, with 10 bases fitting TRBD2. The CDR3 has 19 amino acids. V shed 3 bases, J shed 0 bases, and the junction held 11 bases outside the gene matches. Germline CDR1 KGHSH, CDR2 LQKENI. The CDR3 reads CASSPLAGEPESSYNEQFF. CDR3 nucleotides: TGTGCCAGCTCACCCCTAGCGGGAGAGCCGGAGAGCTCCTACAATGAGCAGTTCTTC.

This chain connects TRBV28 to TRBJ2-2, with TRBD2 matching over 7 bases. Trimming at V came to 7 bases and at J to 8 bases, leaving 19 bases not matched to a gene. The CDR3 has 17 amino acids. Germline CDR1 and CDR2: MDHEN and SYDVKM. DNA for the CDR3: TGTGCCAGCAATCTCCGCGTGTGGGGGAGGGCCTCTGGGGAGCTGTTTTTT. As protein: CASNLRVWGRASGELFF.

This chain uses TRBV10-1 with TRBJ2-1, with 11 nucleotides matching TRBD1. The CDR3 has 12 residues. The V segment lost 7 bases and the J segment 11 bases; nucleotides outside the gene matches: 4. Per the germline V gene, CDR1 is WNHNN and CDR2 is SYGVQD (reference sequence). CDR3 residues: CASKGQGDKQFF. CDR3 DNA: TGCGCCAGCAAGGGACAGGGGGACAAGCAGTTCTTC.

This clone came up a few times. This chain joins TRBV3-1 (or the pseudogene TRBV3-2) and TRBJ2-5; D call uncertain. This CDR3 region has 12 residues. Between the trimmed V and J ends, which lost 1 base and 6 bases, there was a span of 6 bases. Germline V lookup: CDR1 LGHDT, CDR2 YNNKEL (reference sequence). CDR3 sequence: CASSQGEKTQYF. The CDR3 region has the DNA TGTGCCAGCAGCCAAGGAGAAAAGACCCAGTACTTC.

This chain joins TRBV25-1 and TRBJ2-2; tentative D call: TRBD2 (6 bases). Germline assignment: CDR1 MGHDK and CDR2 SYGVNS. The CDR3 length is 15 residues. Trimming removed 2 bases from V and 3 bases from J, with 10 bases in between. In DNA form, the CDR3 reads TGTGCCAGCAGTGAAACGGGAGCCCACACCGGGGAGCTGTTTTTT. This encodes CASSETGAHTGELFF.

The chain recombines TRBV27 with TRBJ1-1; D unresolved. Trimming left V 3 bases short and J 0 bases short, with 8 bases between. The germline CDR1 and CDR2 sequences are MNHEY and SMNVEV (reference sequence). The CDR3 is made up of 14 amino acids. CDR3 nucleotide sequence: TGTGCCAGCAGTTTGGCAGGAATGAACACTGAAGCTTTCTTT. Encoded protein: CASSLAGMNTEAFF.

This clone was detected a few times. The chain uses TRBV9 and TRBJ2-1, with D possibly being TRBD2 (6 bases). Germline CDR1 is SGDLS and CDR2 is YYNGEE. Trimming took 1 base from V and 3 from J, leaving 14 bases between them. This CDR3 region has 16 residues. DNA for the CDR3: TGTGCCAGCAGCGTATCCCCAGTGGGAGGCTACAATGAGCAGTTCTTC. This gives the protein CASSVSPVGGYNEQFF. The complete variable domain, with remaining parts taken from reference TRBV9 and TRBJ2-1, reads DSGVTQTPKHLITATGQRVTLRCSPRSGDLSVYWYQQSLDQGLQFLIQYYNGEERAKGNILERFSAQQFPDLHSELNLSSLELGDSALYFCASSVSPVGGYNEQFFGPGTRLTVL.

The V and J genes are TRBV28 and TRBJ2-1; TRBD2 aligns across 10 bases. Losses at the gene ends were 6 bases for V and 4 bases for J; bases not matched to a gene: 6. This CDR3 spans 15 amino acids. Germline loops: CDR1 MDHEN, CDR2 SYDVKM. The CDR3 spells CASRDLAGEYNEQFF. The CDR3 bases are TGTGCCAGCAGGGACCTAGCGGGAGAATACAATGAGCAGTTCTTC. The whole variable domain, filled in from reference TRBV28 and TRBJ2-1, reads DVKVTQSSRYLVKRTGEKVFLECVQDMDHENMFWYRQDPGLGLRLIYFSYDVKMKEKGDIPEGYSVSREKKERFSLILESASTNQTSMYLCASRDLAGEYNEQFFGPGTRLTVL.

The CDR3 DNA reads as TGCAGTGCTAGTCGGGGACTAGCGGGAGCCTACGAGCAGTACTTC. Protein product: CSASRGLAGAYEQYF. This chain connects TRBV20-1 to TRBJ2-7; 14 bases are a match to TRBD2. Trimming removed 3 bases from V and 2 bases from J; junction bases left unmatched: 3. Per germline, CDR1 DFQATT and CDR2 SNEGSKA (reference sequence). The length of the CDR3 is 15 residues.

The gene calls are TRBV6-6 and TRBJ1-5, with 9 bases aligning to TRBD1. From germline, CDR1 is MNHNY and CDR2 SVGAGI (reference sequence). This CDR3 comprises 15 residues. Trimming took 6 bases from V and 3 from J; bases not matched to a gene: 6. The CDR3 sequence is CASRGQGWDNQPQHF. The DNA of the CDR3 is TGTGCCAGCAGGGGACAGGGATGGGACAATCAGCCCCAGCATTTT.

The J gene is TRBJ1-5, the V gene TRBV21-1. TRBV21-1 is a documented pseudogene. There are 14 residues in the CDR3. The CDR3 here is CASNYWRGSQPQHF. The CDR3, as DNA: TGTGCCAGCAACTATTGGAGGGGTAGTCAGCCCCAGCATTTT.

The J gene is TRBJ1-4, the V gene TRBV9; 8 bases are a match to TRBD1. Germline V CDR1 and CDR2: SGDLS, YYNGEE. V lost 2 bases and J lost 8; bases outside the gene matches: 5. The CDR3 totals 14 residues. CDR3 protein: CASSVDRVDEKLFF. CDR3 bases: TGTGCCAGCAGCGTGGACAGGGTGGACGAAAAACTGTTTTTT.